The 16 T cell receptor beta chains below come from one sample, sequenced in a study of T cell repertoires in cytomegalovirus infection. No antigens are known for them. TCRdb processed the reads anew with MiXCR; each CDR3 protein has one entry. The sample contains around 200,000 distinct CDR3 sequences, around 40% of which appear only once. This specimen was CD8+ T cells from cultured PBMCs, taken from culture after CMV antigen stimulation. These receptors were taken from a human donor in good health (CMV status not recorded). Some clones in this sample may be carry-over from other donors' samples.

The chain couples TRBV27 to TRBJ2-1; TRBD2 agrees at 10 bases. There are 14 residues in the CDR3. The germline CDR1 and CDR2 sequences are MNHEY and SMNVEV (reference sequence). V shed 5 bases, J shed 10 bases, and the junction held 8 bases outside the gene matches. CDR3 nucleotide sequence: TGTGCCAGCAGTCTCGGACTAGCGGTAGGGGAGCAGTTCTTC. Its protein product is CASSLGLAVGEQFF.

The chain carries TRBV12-3 or TRBV12-4 and TRBJ1-2, with 7 bases lining up with TRBD1. V shed 6 bases and J 8 bases; nucleotides not matched to a gene: 9. CDR3 size: 13 residues. CDR3 coding DNA: TGTGCCAGCAGCAAGACAGGGCTAGGAGGCTACACCTTC. It encodes CASSKTGLGGYTF.

V gene TRBV6-1 combines with J gene TRBJ1-2; maybe TRBD1 (6 bases). There are 14 residues in the CDR3. CDR1 and CDR2 (germline): MNHNS, SASEGT. With 0 bases removed from V and 5 bases from J, the gap between germline ends came to 10 bases. Written as DNA, the CDR3 is TGTGCCAGCAGTGAAGCAGGGGGGTCTTATGGCTACACCTTC. Protein: CASSEAGGSYGYTF.

V gene TRBV7-3 combines with J gene TRBJ2-2, with 7 bases aligning to TRBD1. This CDR3 is built from 16 residues. Per germline, CDR1 SGHTA and CDR2 FQGTGA. V lost 5 bases and J lost 4; bases outside the gene matches: 10. The CDR3 reads CASSPQTGLATGELFF. In DNA form, the CDR3 reads TGTGCCAGCAGCCCCCAGACAGGGTTGGCCACCGGGGAGCTGTTTTTT.

The chain carries TRBV28 and TRBJ1-5; TRBD1 matches 7 bases. Per germline, CDR1 MDHEN and CDR2 SYDVKM. V lost 3 bases and J lost 9; bases outside the gene matches: 5. CDR3 length: 13 residues. CDR3 residues: CASSFLGGLPQHF. The CDR3 region has the DNA TGTGCCAGCAGTTTTCTAGGGGGCCTGCCCCAGCATTTT.

V usage is TRBV19 and J usage is TRBJ1-3, with D unresolved. Germline V CDR1 and CDR2: LNHDA, SQIVND (reference sequence). The length of the CDR3 is 14 residues. The V end was cut by 8 bases, the J end by 0 bases, with 11 bases between. The CDR3 DNA sequence: TGTGCCAGTCTTGGATTTTACTCTGGAAACACCATATATTTT. Its translation: CASLGFYSGNTIYF. The complete variable domain, with remaining parts taken from reference TRBV19 and TRBJ1-3, reads DGGITQSPKYLFRKEGQNVTLSCEQNLNHDAMYWYRQDPGQGLRLIYYSQIVNDFQKGDIAEGYSVSREKKESFPLTVTSAQKNPTAFYLCASLGFYSGNTIYFGEGSWLTVV.

The rearrangement joins TRBV7-4 to TRBJ2-2; 7 positions agree with TRBD2. With 4 bases clipped from V and 0 bases from J, the junction kept 2 bases outside the gene matches. CDR3 length: 15 residues. Germline-derived CDR1 and CDR2 are SGHVT and SQSDAQ. CDR3 bases: TGTGCCAGCAGCTCCGGACTAGCGAACACCGGGGAGCTGTTTTTT. It codes for CASSSGLANTGELFF.

The chain has TRBV7-9 and TRBJ2-1, with 7 bases aligning to TRBD2. V lost 8 bases to trimming and J lost 9 bases; unmatched junction nucleotides: 13. The CDR3 has 14 residues. Germline V gene data show CDR1 as SEHNR and CDR2 as FQNEAQ (reference sequence). For the CDR3, the DNA is TGTGCCAGCGGCACGCCGCGGGAGCCCCCTGAGCAGTTCTTC. This translates into CASGTPREPPEQFF.

The chain joins TRBV7-8 to TRBJ2-7; 8 nucleotides line up with TRBD1. The V gene's germline CDR1 is SGHVS and CDR2 FQNEAQ. V dropped 5 bases and J dropped 1; count of bases not matched to a gene: 7. There are 15 residues in the CDR3. CDR3 DNA sequence: TGTGCCAGCAGCCGCCGGGACAGGTCTTCCTACGAGCAGTACTTC. Translated, it gives CASSRRDRSSYEQYF.

The gene calls are TRBV27 and TRBJ1-2; no reliable D call. The V end lost 2 bases, the J end lost 2 bases, and 9 bases lay between the germline ends. The CDR3 extends over 14 amino acids. CDR1 MNHEY and CDR2 SMNVEV come from the germline V gene (reference sequence). Here the CDR3 reads CASSLTASNYGYTF. DNA of the CDR3: TGTGCCAGCAGTTTAACCGCCTCAAACTATGGCTACACCTTC.

The J gene is TRBJ2-1, the V gene TRBV12-5; D is possibly TRBD2 (5 bases). CDR1 is LGHNT, CDR2 FRNRAP, per germline. V was trimmed by 7 bases and J by 9 bases, leaving 16 bases between them. This CDR3 comprises 13 residues. In DNA, the CDR3 is TGTGCTAGTGCCGTCATCGGGAATAGTGAGCAGTTCTTC. Translated: CASAVIGNSEQFF. The complete variable domain, with remaining parts taken from reference TRBV12-5 and TRBJ2-1, reads DARVTQTPRHKVTEMGQEVTMRCQPILGHNTVFWYRQTMMQGLELLAYFRNRAPLDDSGMPKDRFSAEMPDATLATLKIQPSEPRDSAVYFCASAVIGNSEQFFGPGTRLTVL.

This clonotype has just a few counts. The rearrangement uses TRBV10-3 and TRBJ1-1; TRBD1 aligns across 8 bases. V gave up 2 bases and J gave up 3 bases; unmatched junction bases: 8. CDR1 is ENHRY, CDR2 SYGVKD, per germline. The CDR3 covers 16 residues. The CDR3 DNA reads TGTGCCATCAGTGAGGGGGGCAGGGGGCAGGACACTGAAGCTTTCTTT. This sequence encodes CAISEGGRGQDTEAFF.

V usage is TRBV4-1 and J usage is TRBJ2-1; TRBD1 agrees at 8 bases. The V gene's germline CDR1 is MGHRA and CDR2 YSYEKL. V lost 4 bases and J lost 5; bases outside the gene matches: 7. The CDR3 is 15 residues long. CDR3 residues: CASSPSDRANNEQFF. The CDR3 region has the DNA TGCGCCAGCAGCCCATCGGACAGGGCGAACAATGAGCAGTTCTTC.

About this clonotype itself: The junction does not match germline at one end; this may be a read error. The chain employs TRBV7-2 and TRBJ1-2, with a tentative D call TRBD1 (6 bases). Germline V gene sequence: CDR1 SGHTA, CDR2 FQGNSA. This CDR3 region has 15 residues. The CDR3 region has the DNA TGTGCCAGAAGCTCGGAGCAGGGGCCGAACTATGGCTACACCTTC. Translated, it gives CARSSEQGPNYGYTF. Full variable domain (remainder filled in from reference TRBV7-2 and TRBJ1-2): GAGVSQSPSNKVTEKGKDVELRCDPISGHTALYWYRQSLGQGLEFLIYFQGNSAPDKSGLPSDRFSAERTGGSVSTLTIQRTQQEDSAVYLCARSSEQGPNYGYTFGSGTRLTVV.

This clonotype was detected once. The chain has TRBV6-6 and TRBJ2-7, with unresolved D. Trimming stripped 2 bases from V and 2 bases from J, with 4 bases between. In germline, CDR1 is MNHNY, CDR2 SVGAGI (reference sequence). CDR3 length: 12 amino acids. The CDR3 protein is CASSYLPYEQYF. In DNA form, the CDR3 reads TGTGCCAGCAGTTACCTACCCTACGAGCAGTACTTC.

This chain joins TRBV7-3 and TRBJ2-1; 14 bases fit TRBD2. Trimming at V came to 5 bases and at J to 1 base, leaving 1 base not matched to a gene. This CDR3 contains 16 residues. Germline CDR1 reads SGHTA; CDR2 reads FQGTGA. This chain's CDR3 is CASSRTSGGSYNEQFF. The CDR3 DNA is TGTGCCAGCAGCCGGACTAGCGGGGGGTCCTACAATGAGCAGTTCTTC.